These 22 T cell receptor beta chains originate from one sample sequenced in a study of B cell selection in AIRE deficiency. CD4+CD127+ cells were sorted as the conventional CD4 T cells. Clones were read by immunoSEQ multiplex PCR, and TCRdb kept only the in-frame ones, dropping some. Of over 20,000 clones in the sample, approximately 97% were seen once. Sequenced material: conventional CD4+ T cells sorted from PBMCs. The receptors shown here come from a human donor with AIRE deficiency.

J is TRBJ2-3 and V is TRBV4-3, with D possibly matching TRBD1 (6 bases). The CDR3 length is 21 residues. Germline V gene data show CDR1 as LGHNA and CDR2 as YSLEER. V was shortened by 4 bases and J by 0 bases, with 29 bases between the two germline ends. CDR3 sequence: CASSPSDAGGPPRGSTDTQYF. CDR3 DNA sequence: TGCGCCAGCAGCCCCTCAGACGCCGGCGGACCCCCCAGGGGTAGCACAGATACGCAGTATTTT.

The V gene is TRBV14, the J gene TRBJ1-1; tentative D call: TRBD1 (6 bases). The CDR3 has 15 residues. Germline V gene lookup returns CDR1 SGHDN and CDR2 FVKESK. With 1 base removed from V and 5 bases from J, the gap between germline ends came to 14 bases. Here the CDR3 reads CASSQVVGGGTEAFF. As DNA, the CDR3 is TGTGCCAGCAGCCAAGTGGTAGGGGGTGGAACTGAAGCTTTCTTT.

The gene calls are TRBV5-4 and TRBJ1-2; TRBD1 aligns across 7 bases. There are 14 residues in the CDR3. V shed 0 bases and J 8 bases; nucleotides not matched to a gene: 7. CDR1 and CDR2 from the germline V gene are SGHNT and YYREEE (reference sequence). CDR3 DNA sequence: TGTGCCAGCAGCTTGGACAGGGGTTCGAGGGGCTACACCTTC. It codes for CASSLDRGSRGYTF.

The sample holds one count of this clone. The CDR3 region is CSATHGTGQYF. The CDR3 coding sequence is TGCAGTGCTACCCACGGGACGGGGCAGTACTTC. The chain uses TRBV20-1 and TRBJ2-7; D possibly uses TRBD1 or TRBD2 (5 bases each). Trimming cost V 4 bases and J 9 bases, with 13 bases left between them. The CDR3 contains 11 residues. CDR1 is DFQATT, CDR2 SNEGSKA, per germline (reference sequence).

This chain links TRBV7-3 with TRBJ2-5, with TRBD2 matching 15 bases. The CDR3 runs to 16 residues. Germline loops: CDR1 SGHTA, CDR2 FQGTGA. V lost 3 bases, J lost 4 bases, and 3 bases stayed unmatched. For the CDR3, the DNA is TGTGCCAGCAGCTTCCGGACTAGCGGGAGGGGAGAGACCCAGTACTTC. Protein product: CASSFRTSGRGETQYF. The entire variable domain, with the rest obtained from reference TRBV7-3 and TRBJ2-5, is as follows: GAGVSQTPSNKVTEKGKYVELRCDPISGHTALYWYRQSLGQGPEFLIYFQGTGAADDSGLPNDRFFAVRPEGSVSTLKIQRTERGDSAVYLCASSFRTSGRGETQYFGPGTRLLVL.

Remarks on this clone: One junction end does not reproduce the germline sequence, and a read error may be involved. V usage is TRBV2 and J usage is TRBJ1-1, with 8 nucleotides matching TRBD1. In germline, CDR1 is SNHLY, CDR2 FYNNEI. The CDR3 sequence is 12 residues long. The CDR3 nucleotides are TGTGCCAGCAGAGAAGGACAGGGAGAAGCTTTCTTT. Translation: CASREGQGEAFF.

The V and J genes are TRBV5-1 and TRBJ2-2, with D unresolved. V shed 0 bases and J shed 0 bases, with 9 bases lying between them. This CDR3 is built from 16 residues. Germline values: CDR1 SGHRS, CDR2 YFSETQ. The CDR3 spells CASSLVGSPNTGELFF. The CDR3, as DNA: TGCGCCAGCAGCTTGGTGGGCAGCCCGAACACCGGGGAGCTGTTTTTT.

This clone was picked up one time. The chain carries TRBV18 and TRBJ2-7; D is ambiguous. CDR1 is KGHSH, CDR2 LQKENI, per germline. This CDR3 comprises 13 residues. The V and J ends lost 2 bases and 0 bases respectively, with 5 bases between them. The CDR3 DNA is TGTGCCAGCTCACCAGTAAGCTCCTACGAGCAGTACTTC. It is translated as CASSPVSSYEQYF.

The chain links TRBV4-1 to TRBJ1-1; D is undetermined. Germline CDR1 MGHRA, CDR2 YSYEKL. Trimming pared 1 base from V and 1 base from J, leaving 7 bases between. The CDR3 has 14 amino acids. The CDR3 DNA is TGCGCCAGCAGCCAAGTTGGGCAGAACACTGAAGCTTTCTTT. Amino acid sequence: CASSQVGQNTEAFF.

The chain employs TRBV11-3 and TRBJ2-7; 7 nucleotides agree with TRBD2. There are 15 residues in the CDR3. J was trimmed by 2 bases and V by 5 bases; bases with no gene match: 9. Germline lookup yields CDR1 SGHNT and CDR2 YENEEA. The CDR3 DNA reads as TGTGCCAGCAGCCGACGACTAGCTGTTGCCTACGAGCAGTACTTC. Protein product: CASSRRLAVAYEQYF.

The chain employs TRBV11-2 and TRBJ2-7, with D uncertain. The V end lost 6 bases, the J end lost 3 bases, and 9 bases lay between the germline ends. The CDR3 contains 12 residues. The germline gives CDR1 SGHAT, CDR2 FQNNGV. DNA for the CDR3: TGTGCCAGCAGTCCGGACCACTACGAGCAGTACTTC. Amino acids: CASSPDHYEQYF.

This sequence joins TRBV18 and TRBJ2-7; the D call may be TRBD1 or TRBD2 (7 bases each). The CDR3 loop spans 14 amino acids. Germline CDR1 KGHSH, CDR2 LQKENI. Trimming stripped 5 bases from V and 5 bases from J, with 16 bases between. The CDR3 coding sequence is TGTGCCAGCTCAGAGGGCAGGGGGGGCCACGAGCAGTACTTC. Translation: CASSEGRGGHEQYF. The full variable domain, completed using reference TRBV18 and TRBJ2-7, is NAGVMQNPRHLVRRRGQEARLRCSPMKGHSHVYWYRQLPEEGLKFMVYLQKENIIDESGMPKERFSAEFPKEGPSILRIQQVVRGDSAAYFCASSEGRGGHEQYFGPGTRLTVT.

As DNA, the CDR3 is TGTGCCAGCAGTGTTGGGGGACAGTTTCCCTACAATGAGCAGTTCTTC. It codes for CASSVGGQFPYNEQFF. The genes are TRBV6-1 and TRBJ2-1, with 7 bases lining up with TRBD1. There are 16 residues in the CDR3. Germline V gene data show CDR1 as MNHNS and CDR2 as SASEGT. Germline trimming cut 4 bases from V and 2 bases from J; bases unmatched to any gene: 8.

V gene TRBV13 combines with J gene TRBJ2-3; D possibly matches TRBD1 or TRBD2 (6 bases each). Germline V gives CDR1 PRHDT, CDR2 FYEKMQ (reference sequence). V lost 5 bases, J lost 4 bases, and 10 bases lay in between. CDR3 length: 13 amino acids. The CDR3 DNA reads as TGTGCCAGCAGCGCCGGGGGCCCAGATACGCAGTATTTT. Translating gives CASSAGGPDTQYF.

V and J are TRBV5-6 and TRBJ2-2, with D possibly matching TRBD2 (5 bases). Germline V lookup: CDR1 SGHDT, CDR2 YYEEEE. Trimming removed 2 bases from V and 2 bases from J, with 13 bases in between. The CDR3 runs to 16 residues. CDR3 region: CASSLSGGLNTGELFF. In nucleotides, the CDR3 is TGTGCCAGCAGCTTAAGCGGCGGACTCAACACCGGGGAGCTGTTTTTT. Drawing the rest from reference TRBV5-6 and TRBJ2-2, the complete variable domain is DAGVTQSPTHLIKTRGQQVTLRCSPKSGHDTVSWYQQALGQGPQFIFQYYEEEERQRGNFPDRFSGHQFPNYSSELNVNALLLGDSALYLCASSLSGGLNTGELFFGEGSRLTVL.

The rearrangement links TRBV5-5 to TRBJ2-6; 9 bases are shared with TRBD1. This CDR3 region has 17 residues. Trimming removed 5 bases from V and 1 base from J; junction bases left unmatched: 7. Germline CDR1 SGHKS, CDR2 YYEKEE (reference sequence). DNA of the CDR3: TGTGCCAGCAGGTTGTGGACAGGGGCGTCTGGGGCCAACGTCCTGACTTTC. It translates to CASRLWTGASGANVLTF.

This clone was found once. This chain joins TRBV7-8 and TRBJ1-1; TRBD1 is a possible D gene (5 bases). Germline V gives CDR1 SGHVS, CDR2 FQNEAQ. The V end was cut by 7 bases, the J end by 3 bases, with 12 bases between. CDR3 size: 13 residues. Here the CDR3 DNA reads TGTGCCAGCAATTGGGACTCTCACACTGAAGCTTTCTTT. It codes for CASNWDSHTEAFF.

This clone was observed once. The V call is TRBV5-1, the J call TRBJ2-3, with 10 bases that match TRBD2. In germline, CDR1 is SGHRS, CDR2 YFSETQ. This CDR3 spans 20 amino acids. J lost 3 bases, V lost 1 base, and 17 bases had no gene match. The CDR3 bases are TGCGCCAGCAGCTTGTCGATCCTAGCGGGGGTCCTGGGGGGTACAGATACGCAGTATTTT. Protein product: CASSLSILAGVLGGTDTQYF.

This chain uses TRBV4-2 with TRBJ2-1, with a tentative D call TRBD2 (6 bases). Germline V lookup: CDR1 LGHNA, CDR2 YNFKEQ. The CDR3 totals 18 residues. V was clipped by 0 bases and J by 8 bases, with 23 bases between them. In DNA, the CDR3 is TGTGCCAGCAGCCAAGATACCAACCCCGGACTAAACGGGGATGAGCAGTTCTTC. Protein product: CASSQDTNPGLNGDEQFF.

This clone was seen only once. The genes are TRBV5-4 and TRBJ2-1; possibly TRBD1 for D (6 bases). CDR1 and CDR2 (germline): SGHNT, YYREEE (reference sequence). The CDR3 runs to 13 residues. The V and J ends lost 4 bases and 3 bases respectively, with 8 bases between them. The CDR3 is CASSPQGYNEQFF. The CDR3 nucleotides read TGTGCCAGCAGCCCACAGGGCTACAATGAGCAGTTCTTC. Full variable domain (remainder filled in from reference TRBV5-4 and TRBJ2-1): ETGVTQSPTHLIKTRGQQVTLRCSSQSGHNTVSWYQQALGQGPQFIFQYYREEENGRGNFPPRFSGLQFPNYSSELNVNALELDDSALYLCASSPQGYNEQFFGPGTRLTVL.

The CDR3 sequence: CATSRDGGTQYF. The CDR3 region has the DNA TGTGCCACCAGCAGAGATGGAGGGACCCAGTACTTC. The genes are TRBV15 and TRBJ2-5; D perhaps matches TRBD2 (5 bases). Germline-derived CDR1 and CDR2 are LNHNV and YYDKDF (reference sequence). V was shortened by 0 bases and J by 7 bases, with 6 bases between the two germline ends. This CDR3 spans 12 amino acids.

The chain has TRBV14 and TRBJ2-1; possible D gene TRBD2, 6 bases. The germline V gene encodes CDR1 SGHDN and CDR2 FVKESK. V lost 1 base and J 1 base, leaving 17 bases between the germline ends. This CDR3 is built from 18 residues. This CDR3 reads CASSQVLRTGASYNEQFF. The CDR3 DNA reads as TGTGCCAGCAGCCAAGTGCTACGTACGGGAGCGTCCTACAATGAGCAGTTCTTC.